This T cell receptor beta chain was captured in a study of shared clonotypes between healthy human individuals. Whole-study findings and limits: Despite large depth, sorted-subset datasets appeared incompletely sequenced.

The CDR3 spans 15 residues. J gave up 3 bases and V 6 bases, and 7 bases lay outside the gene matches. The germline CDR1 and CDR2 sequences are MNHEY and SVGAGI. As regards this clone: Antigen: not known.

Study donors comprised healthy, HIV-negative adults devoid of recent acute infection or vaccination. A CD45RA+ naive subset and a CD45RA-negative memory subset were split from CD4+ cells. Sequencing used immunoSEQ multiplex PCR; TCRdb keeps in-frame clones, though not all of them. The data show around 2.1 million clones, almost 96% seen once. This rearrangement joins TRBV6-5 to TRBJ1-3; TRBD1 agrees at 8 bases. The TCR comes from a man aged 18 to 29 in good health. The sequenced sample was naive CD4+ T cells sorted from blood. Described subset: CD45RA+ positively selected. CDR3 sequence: CASSPDRGGGNTIYF. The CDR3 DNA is TGTGCCAGCAGCCCCGACAGGGGTGGTGGAAACACCATATATTTT.